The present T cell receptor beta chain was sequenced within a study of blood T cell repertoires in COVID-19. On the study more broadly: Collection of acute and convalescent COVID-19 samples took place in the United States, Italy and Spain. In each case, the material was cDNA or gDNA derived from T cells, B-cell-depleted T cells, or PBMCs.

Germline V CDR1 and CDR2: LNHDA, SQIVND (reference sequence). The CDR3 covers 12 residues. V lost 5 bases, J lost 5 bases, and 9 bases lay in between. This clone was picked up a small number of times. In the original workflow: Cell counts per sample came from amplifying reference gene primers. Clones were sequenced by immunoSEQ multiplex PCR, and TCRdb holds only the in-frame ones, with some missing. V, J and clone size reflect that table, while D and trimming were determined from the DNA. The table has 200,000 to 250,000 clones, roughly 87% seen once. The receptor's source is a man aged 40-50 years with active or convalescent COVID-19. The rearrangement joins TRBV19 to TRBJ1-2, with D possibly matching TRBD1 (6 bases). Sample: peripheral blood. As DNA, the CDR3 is TGTGCCAGTAGTGCACAGGGTTATGGCTACACCTTC. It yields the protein CASSAQGYGYTF.